The T cell receptor (beta chain) under discussion was sequenced for a study of T cell responses to AZD1222 COVID-19 vaccine (dated by TCRdb to about 2021). Turning to the overall study: AZD1222 recipients whose second dose came at about 4 weeks and those whose second dose came at about 12 weeks were combined into one group, since spike-specific TCR depth and breadth did not differ between the two schedules. TCR sequencing was performed for about 250 trial participants, of whom around 210 were given two doses of AZD1222 and approximately 25 were given two doses of MenACWY control vaccine. Trial participants were enrolled by age into subgroups of 18-55, 56-69 and 70-plus years, and about 150, 27 and 61 TCR-sequenced participants, respectively, were included in these subgroups. Overall study outcomes, separate from this receptor: CD4 TCRs associated with the vaccine covered the entire spike protein, and the dominant responses were in regions 160-218 and 743-854. Most participants were white British and females outnumbered males, and the authors suggested that clonal diversity may have been underestimated. In the small 56-69-year group, the increase in depth fell short of significance, most likely because of low power. Only five to seven AZD1222 recipients were SARS-CoV-2 seropositive at baseline, limiting conclusions about previously exposed vaccinees. Nearly half of unique spike-specific TCRs reportedly recognized epitopes outside regions mutated in the B.1.351 and B.1.1.7 variants. After two AZD1222 doses, spike-specific TCR breadth and depth were significantly higher than at day 0 and than in MenACWY recipients. No day 14 peak-response samples were available, so repertoires were characterized only after the peak T cell response.

The CDR3 regions of human TCRbeta chains were analyzed by immunosequencing. The authors' pipeline ran thus. TCRs in the repertoires were matched against a reference library of SARS-CoV-2-specific TCRs that had been generated with the MIRA antigen-specificity platform. Breadth was defined as the fraction of unique TCRs that were SARS-CoV-2-associated. Depth was defined as the fraction of total T cells that were SARS-CoV-2-associated. Each spike-specific TCR was assigned to its reactive spike region and to a CD4 or CD8 class using the MIRA data. Log10-transformed breadth and depth values were compared by one-way ANOVA with Sidak's multiple comparisons tests. This is the immuneACCESS table as TCRdb keeps it, with only in-frame sequences that have V and J called. A part of the clones is gone; compared with another copy, unresolved V genes explain less than half, and the rest is unexplained. That table gives V, J and clone size, and the DNA gave D and trimming. For this sample there are 65,000 to 85,000 clones; approximately 81% appear just once. 10% to 15% of the sample is held by the ten biggest clonotypes.

The time point label for this specimen denotes: baseline before first vaccination. Vaccinee samples came from UK trials COV001 and COV002, including a single-blind randomized controlled phase 2/3 trial of AZD1222 (ChAdOx1 nCoV-19) in healthy adults. For TCRbeta chain sequencing, PBMC samples were collected from trial participants at day 0 and at day 28 after the second dose. Spanning cysteine to phenylalanine, the CDR3 consists of 14 amino acids. The retained sequence is limited to the CDR3, 42 bases, with the frame set at the first base. V and J are truncated by 4 bases and 2 bases respectively, leaving an intervening sequence of 11 bases. The germline V gene supplies CDR1 SGHTA and CDR2 FQGNSA. About this clone itself: This clone's antigen is unknown. No base qualities exist here, and no much larger clone lies one base off it.

The sample was peripheral blood, taken on day 0 of AZD1222 vaccination. The rearrangement joined TRBV7-2 to TRBJ2-5; the D region may be TRBD1 or TRBD2, each matching 5 bases equally. The TCR was taken from an adult in good health. The CDR3 region reads CASSSPGPQETQYF. The nucleotide sequence reads TGTGCCAGCAGCTCCCCGGGGCCACAAGAGACCCAGTACTTC.